This T cell receptor (beta chain) was captured in a study of T-cell memory formation after mild COVID-19. Study-level results: Second-wave clones reaching peak frequency on day 37 lacked confirmed SARS-CoV-2 specificity.

One entry per CDR3 protein results from TCRdb running MiXCR on the 5' RACE reads. The sample contains roughly 200,000 distinct CDR3 sequences, around 9.1% of which appear only once. Worth noting for this clonotype: The antigen is unknown.

This clonotype was obtained from a man between 18 and 35 years old who had mild COVID-19 (a few samples of this study predate the infection). Cell type and time point are not known. Input material: PBMCs or a T cell subset sorted from them (not recorded which).

This CDR3 reads CASSLATRGKNTQYF. In DNA form, the CDR3 reads TGTGCCAGCAGCTTAGCCACGCGGGGCAAAAATACGCAGTATTTT. This chain uses TRBV7-2 with TRBJ2-3; a possible D gene is TRBD2 (6 bases). Trimming shortened V by 0 bases and J by 7 bases, and 14 bases separated the two germline ends. This CDR3 comprises 15 residues. Germline CDR1 reads SGHTA; CDR2 reads FQGNSA.